These T cell receptor beta chains were read from a single sample in a study of T cell changes during pregnancy in multiple sclerosis. Profiling relied on immunoSEQ multiplex PCR, and the TCRdb table lists in-frame clones only, not all of them. Among over 75,000 clones listed, about 92% were seen once. Sequenced material: peripheral blood, taken in the first trimester of pregnancy. The source is a female donor with multiple sclerosis, enrolled in a pregnancy study. CDR3s leave out the opening cysteine and the closing phenylalanine or tryptophan. D genes are given only for firm matches.

d_gene	v_gene	CDR3aa
NA	TRBV14	ASSRSYNEQF
NA	TRBV19	ASSITRNTEAF
NA	TRBV4-3	ASRQTSTDTQY
NA	TRBV18	ASSRPGSSGNTIY
TRBD2	TRBV5-1	ASSLVPSGSYTGELF
TRBD1	TRBV27	ASSTTFDRGNEKLF
TRBD1	TRBV4-2	ASSHQTGTGGNEQY
NA	TRBV6-5	ASSYISRDGYT
TRBD1	TRBV6-1	ASSEVTGGQETQY
NA	TRBV28	ASSLLGDYSNQPQH
TRBD1	TRBV28	ASSSGTGGNYGYT
TRBD1	TRBV5-6	ASRKQGDIYEQY
NA	TRBV7-9	ASSLSIGELF
TRBD2	TRBV29-1	SVGREGPYNEQF
TRBD1	TRBV11-3	ASSLDGRRGPDTQY